This entry is about one TCR beta chain. This clonotype has just a few counts. It lacks a known antigen. No base-level quality is on record; no much larger clone is a single base apart. This record comes from a study of blood T cells in healthy people across ages (dated by TCRdb to between 2014 and 2016). Study-wide context: Template switching captured roughly one uniquely barcoded TCR beta cDNA molecule per two T cells in model experiments. The study measured age-related changes in TCR beta repertoire diversity using deep sequencing normalized with unique cDNA molecular identifiers. Donors were grouped into four age groups: young (average roughly 15 years), middle-aged (roughly 40), aged (approximately 58) and long-lived (approximately 78). Donors of different ages were randomly distributed across sequencing lanes to avoid experimental bias. Using the same blood draw, the study looked at two additional independent replicas of 1 million unique cDNA reads for two donors, one aged 18 to 29 and the other aged 80 or older.

The library was prepared using 5' RACE. Sequencing took place on an Illumina HiSeq 2500. A second PCR of roughly 7 to 12 cycles was run with a J-beta primer mix and a sample-barcoded 5' primer. A template-switch 5' adaptor carrying 12 random nucleotides introduced a unique molecular identifier onto each TCR beta cDNA molecule. Each sample yielded at least 3 million CDR3-containing paired-end reads. All of the RNA was converted into first-strand cDNA using the Mint cDNA synthesis kit, with a TRBC-specific oligonucleotide serving as the primer. Following uracil-DNA glycosylase treatment, all cDNA underwent a first 18-cycle PCR with the universal primers M1SS and BC2_uni_R. The authors processed their data as follows. For normalization, 1 million high-quality reads were randomly selected from each sample, with every read carrying a distinct molecular identifier. Instead of being binned into consensus sequences, reads that shared molecular identifiers were thrown out. MiTCR, run with a Q25 quality threshold and the strictest error-elimination algorithm, handled CDR3 identification, clonotype clustering and error correction. A nonparametric unseen species model using Euler transformation provided a lower-bound estimate of total TCR beta diversity. TCRdb itself trimmed the public reads at Q25 with fastp, ran MiXCR and retained productive beta chains. Every CDR3 protein is listed once, alongside the most common genes and DNA of its rows. For this entry, the V and J calls and clone size follow TCRdb and not the study's own pipeline. The table for this sample lists about 1.1 million distinct CDR3 sequences; around two fifths of them were counted only once. The ten most abundant clones make up about an eighth of the sample.

From the cysteine through the phenylalanine, the CDR3 covers 15 amino acids. Only the CDR3 DNA is retained, 45 bases long and in frame from the first base. CDR1 and CDR2, per the germline V gene, are SGHTA and FQGNSA. Clipping removes 2 bases from V and 5 bases from J, with 4 as the unmatched junction base count. The paper's findings and limits, for the study overall: As age increased, observed TCR beta diversity per million T cells dropped in a roughly linear way, and a significant reduction was already evident by age 40. The CMV infection status of donors was not known, potentially confounding age-related changes in expanded clonotypes. The long-lived group showed more naive CD4+ T cells, fewer expanded clones and increased TCR diversity than the aged group, suggesting age selection. Because profiling used bulk unsorted PBMCs, naive and antigen-experienced compartments could not be compared conclusively. Total diversity estimates from one million sequenced T cells were considered lower bounds and underestimates. There was a strong correlation between observed TCR beta diversity and the percentage of naive T cells measured by flow cytometry.

The roughly 39 donors, aged about 6 to 100 years, were systemically healthy Caucasian individuals from Russia. Roughly 10 milliliters of peripheral blood were collected from each donor into EDTA-treated Vacutainer tubes. Ficoll-Paque density-gradient centrifugation was used to isolate PBMCs, with at least 7 million per sample. Total RNA, at least 6 micrograms per sample, was extracted from PBMCs with Trizol reagent. The percentages of naive CD45RAhigh/CD27high T cells were determined by flow cytometry on a PBMC aliquot from every donor. The sequence links TRBV7-2 to TRBJ2-3; TRBD2 fits 10 bases in the junction. This receptor was obtained from a man aged 18 to 29 in good health. The sequencing input was blood. The DNA is TGTGCCAGCAGCTTACTAGCGGGGGCTGGAGATACGCAGTATTTT. The translation is CASSLLAGAGDTQYF.